This T cell receptor (beta chain) originates from a study of IL-17A CD8 T cells in psoriatic arthritis synovium. Regarding the research as a whole: The study was designed to define the phenotype, molecular profile and function of synovial IL-17A+CD8+ T cells in the pathogenesis of psoriatic arthritis.

Study-wide findings and limitations: In psoriatic arthritis, TCRbeta sequencing revealed that synovial Tc17 cells were polyclonal, with a median clonality of around 0.08. Although some individual clones took up over 5% of the repertoire, most synovial CD8+ subsets stayed polyclonal. In a couple of patients, many Tc17 clones also appeared in the synovial Tc1 population, producing Morisita overlap indices above 0.8. Only a few patients were included in the TCR sequencing, a limited sample size that the authors acknowledged. Because no psoriatic arthritis synovial tissue samples were available, cells were taken from synovial fluid instead of synovial tissue.

CD3+ T cells, isolated magnetically, got approximately 1.5 hours of stimulation with PMA and ionomycin and were then labeled using IL-17A and IFNgamma cytokine secretion assays. Synovial fluid effusions were aspirated from actively inflamed joints of psoriatic arthritis patients. Memory CD8+ T cells in synovial fluid were sorted patient by patient into Tc17 (IL-17A+) cells, bulk memory cells and Tc1 (IL-17A-IFNgamma+) cells in order to compare their TCR repertoires. The Classification of Psoriatic Arthritis Study Group (CASPAR) criteria were met by the psoriatic arthritis patients. Cytokine-secreting cells were counterstained with viability dye and anti-CD3, CD8, CD14 and CD4 antibodies and sorted on a BD FACSAria. TCRbeta sequencing was performed on sorted synovial fluid CD8+ T cell subsets from a few patients with psoriatic arthritis. Synovial fluid mononuclear cells were isolated using Lymphoprep and were cryopreserved in liquid nitrogen prior to use. Cryopreservation medium contained 50% fetal calf serum and around 10% dimethyl sulfoxide.

After DNA extraction (Qiagen), TCRbeta V-D-J rearrangements underwent bias-controlled amplification and then high-throughput sequencing (immunoSEQ; Adaptive Biotech). Concerning the study's data processing: The immunoSEQ Analyzer platform was used for sequence-level analysis of productive sequences. Clonality was calculated as 1 minus Pielou's evenness, so values run from 0 (highly polyclonal) up to 1 (monoclonal). The Morisita index, ranging from 0 (no similarity) to 1 (complete similarity), was used to quantify repertoire overlap between subsets. Not all clones reach the TCRdb copy of this immuneACCESS table, which keeps in-frame sequences only. Checked studies attribute under half of the gap to unresolved V genes and leave the rest unexplained. That table supplies the V and J calls and clone size; D and trimming were determined from the DNA. For this sample the table gives approximately 1,300 clones, of which roughly 70% were detected only once. Around 15% of the sample is held by the ten biggest clonotypes.

In regard to this clone: Its specific antigen is unknown. No base qualities exist here, and no much larger clone lies one base off it.

This TCR came from a human donor with psoriatic arthritis. Sequences were obtained from IL-17A+ (IFN-gamma+/-) memory CD8+ T cells from synovial fluid. The label giving this sample's cell subset or site can be read as: IL-17A+IFNgamma+/- memory CD8+ (Tc17) cells.

DNA sequence: TGTGCCAGCAGCCAGGGGCTAGCAGAGTCCAAGGGGCAGTTCTTC. Translated, this is CASSQGLAESKGQFF. This sequence uses TRBV14 and TRBJ2-1, with the D call perhaps TRBD1 or TRBD2, as 5 bases match in each case. V is reduced by 3 bases and J by 12 bases, leaving a spacing of 21 bases between them. From cysteine to phenylalanine, the CDR3 is 15 amino acids long. Only the CDR3 portion is preserved as DNA: 45 bases, with reading frame beginning at the first base. CDR1 and CDR2, looked up from the germline V gene, are SGHDN and FVKESK.